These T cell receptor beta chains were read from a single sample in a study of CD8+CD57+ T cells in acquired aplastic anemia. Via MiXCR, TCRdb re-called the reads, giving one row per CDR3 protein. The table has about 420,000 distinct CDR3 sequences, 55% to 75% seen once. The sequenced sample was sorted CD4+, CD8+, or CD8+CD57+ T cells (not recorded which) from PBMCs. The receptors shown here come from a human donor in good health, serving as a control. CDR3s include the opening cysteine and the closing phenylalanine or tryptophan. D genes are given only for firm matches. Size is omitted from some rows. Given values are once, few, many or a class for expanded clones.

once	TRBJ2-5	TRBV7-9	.	CASSLPSESGDTLYF	TGTGCCAGCAGCTTACCATCCGAGTCCGGCGACACCTTGTACTTC
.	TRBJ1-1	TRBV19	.	CASSILQGNTEAFF	TGTGCCAGTAGTATCCTACAGGGGAACACTGAAGCTTTCTTT
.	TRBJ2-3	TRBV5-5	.	CASSLYIQGGRDTQYF	TGTGCCAGCAGCTTATATATCCAGGGGGGGCGGGATACGCAGTATTTT
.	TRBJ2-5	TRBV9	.	CASSQWGQETEYF	TGTGCCAGCAGCCAATGGGGGCAAGAGACCGAGTACTTC
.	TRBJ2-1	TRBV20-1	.	CSVGSGGGTDNEQFF	TGCAGTGTAGGCTCTGGGGGTGGCACAGACAATGAGCAGTTCTTC
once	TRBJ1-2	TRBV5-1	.	CASSPVESGGYTF	TGCGCCAGCAGCCCTGTAGAGAGTGGTGGCTACACCTTC
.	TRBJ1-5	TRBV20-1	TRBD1	CSASPSGGEGRNQPQHF	TGCAGTGCTAGCCCGTCAGGGGGCGAAGGCCGGAATCAGCCCCAGCATTTT
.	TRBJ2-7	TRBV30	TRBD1	CAWSVGTGYEQYF	TGTGCCTGGAGTGTAGGGACAGGCTACGAGCAGTACTTC
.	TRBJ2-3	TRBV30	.	CALDPGTSKDTQYF	TGTGCCCTGGATCCCGGGACCTCCAAGGATACGCAGTATTTT
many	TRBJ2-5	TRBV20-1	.	CSAFAGAGETQYF	TGCAGTGCTTTCGCGGGGGCCGGAGAGACCCAGTACTTC
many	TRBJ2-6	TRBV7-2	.	CASSKGGSGANVLTF	TGTGCCAGCAGCAAAGGGGGCTCTGGGGCCAACGTCCTGACTTTC
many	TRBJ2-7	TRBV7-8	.	CASSLQTSTYEQYF	TGTGCCAGCAGCTTACAGACAAGCACCTACGAGCAGTACTTC
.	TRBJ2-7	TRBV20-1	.	CSAESGRRGEQYF	TGCAGTGCTGAATCGGGACGCAGAGGCGAGCAGTACTTC
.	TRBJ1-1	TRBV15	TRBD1	CATSWDRHTTEAFF	TGTGCCACCAGCTGGGACAGACACACCACTGAAGCTTTCTTT
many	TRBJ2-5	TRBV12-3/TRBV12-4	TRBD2	CASRSRAGGETQYF	TGTGCCAGCAGGTCCAGAGCGGGGGGAGAGACCCAGTACTTC
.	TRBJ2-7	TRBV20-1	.	CSAAGGTGITYEQYF	TGCAGTGCTGCAGGGGGGACTGGAATTACCTACGAGCAGTACTTC
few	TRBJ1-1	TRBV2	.	CASCVGRLNTEAFF	TGTGCCAGCTGCGTCGGACGGTTGAACACTGAAGCTTTCTTT
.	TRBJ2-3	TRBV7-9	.	CASTLSGPSTDTQYF	TGTGCCAGCACGCTGAGCGGACCCAGTACAGATACCCAGTATTTT
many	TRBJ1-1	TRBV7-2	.	CASSLARAGFEAFF	TGTGCCAGCAGCTTAGCTAGAGCAGGGTTTGAAGCTTTCTTT
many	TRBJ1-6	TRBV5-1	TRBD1	CASSPDRGHRSPLHF	TGCGCCAGCAGCCCGGACAGGGGGCATCGTTCACCCCTCCACTTT
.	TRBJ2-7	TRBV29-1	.	CSIGKSSGYEQYF	TGCAGCATTGGCAAATCCTCCGGCTACGAGCAGTACTTC
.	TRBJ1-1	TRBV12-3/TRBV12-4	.	CASSFQMGRNTEAFF	TGTGCCAGCAGTTTCCAAATGGGTAGGAACACTGAAGCTTTCTTT
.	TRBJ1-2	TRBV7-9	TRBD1	CASSPSGGVGTGDDGYTF	TGTGCCAGCAGCCCCTCCGGGGGGGTCGGGACAGGGGACGACGGCTACACCTTC
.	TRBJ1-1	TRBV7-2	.	CASSRGPENTEAF	TGTGCCAGCAGCAGGGGACCTGAGAACACTGAAGCTTTC
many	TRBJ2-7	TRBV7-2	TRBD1	CASSGQGAAYEQYF	TGTGCCAGCAGCGGACAGGGGGCTGCCTACGAGCAGTACTTC
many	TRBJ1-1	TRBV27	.	CASKPWRNTEAFF	TGTGCCAGCAAACCGTGGCGGAACACTGAAGCTTTCTTT
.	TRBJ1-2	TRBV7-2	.	CASSFSGRETQYSF	TGTGCCAGCAGCTTCTCAGGTAGGGAGACTCAGTACTCCTTC
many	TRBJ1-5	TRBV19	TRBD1	CASSPRDREPYRIQHF	TGTGCCAGCTCCCCCCGGGACAGGGAACCATATCGTATCCAGCATTTT
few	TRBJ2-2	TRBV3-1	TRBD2	CASSPGGGTGELFF	TGTGCCAGCAGCCCGGGGGGTGGGACCGGGGAGCTGTTTTTT
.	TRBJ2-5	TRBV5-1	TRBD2	CASSLFPLAGQETQYF	TGCGCCAGCAGCTTGTTTCCTCTAGCGGGCCAAGAGACCCAGTACTTC
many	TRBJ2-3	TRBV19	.	CASSMRVGTDTQYF	TGTGCCAGTAGTATGAGGGTGGGCACAGATACGCAGTATTTT
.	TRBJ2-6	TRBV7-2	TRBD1	CASSLGQGANTHNVLTF	TGTGCCAGCAGCTTAGGGCAGGGGGCAAATACGCACAATGTCCTGACTTTC
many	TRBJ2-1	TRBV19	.	CASSPYFDGNNEQFF	TGTGCCAGTAGTCCCTATTTCGACGGTAACAATGAGCAGTTCTTC
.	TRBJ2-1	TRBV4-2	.	CASSHRTEQFF	TGTGCCAGCAGCCACCGGACAGAGCAGTTCTTC
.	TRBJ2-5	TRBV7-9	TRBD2	CASSLAGGGAYGPQYF	TGTGCCAGCAGCTTAGCCGGCGGGGGGGCGTACGGGCCCCAGTACTTC
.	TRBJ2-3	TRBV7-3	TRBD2	CASSLEPGGGFEQQYF	TGTGCCAGCAGCTTAGAACCTGGCGGGGGGTTCGAGCAGCAGTATTTT
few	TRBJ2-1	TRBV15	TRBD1	CATSRGDRVRNEQFF	TGTGCCACCAGCAGAGGGGACAGGGTCCGAAATGAGCAGTTCTTC
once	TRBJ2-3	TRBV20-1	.	CSALDGRGRDTQYF	TGCAGTGCCCTCGACGGACGAGGGAGAGATACGCAGTATTTT
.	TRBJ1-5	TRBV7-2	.	CASSSQWRDNEQHF	TGTGCCAGCAGCTCCCAGTGGAGGGATAACGAGCAGCATTTT
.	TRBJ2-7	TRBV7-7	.	CASSRAPDSEAFFEQYF	.
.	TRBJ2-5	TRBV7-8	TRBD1	CASSLGRRGRDSQHF	TGTGCCAGCAGCTTAGGTCGCAGGGGGCGAGACTCCCAGCACTTC
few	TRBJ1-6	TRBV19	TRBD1	CACSTLETGDSPLHF	TGTGCCTGTAGTACCCTCGAGACAGGGGATTCACCCCTCCACTTT
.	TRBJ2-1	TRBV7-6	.	CASSSLGGSAYEQQFF	TGTGCCAGCAGCTCCCTCGGCGGAAGCGCCTACGAGCAGCAGTTCTTC
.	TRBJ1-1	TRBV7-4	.	CASSSIRALSSSSF	.
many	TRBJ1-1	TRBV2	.	CASSDQGRRDTEAFF	TGTGCCAGCAGTGATCAGGGGCGCAGAGACACTGAAGCTTTCTTT
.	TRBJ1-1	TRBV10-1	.	CASSPGGGTEAFF	TGCGCCAGCAGTCCGGGAGGAGGAACTGAAGCTTTCTTT
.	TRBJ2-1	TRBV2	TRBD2	CASSEVKQGLDNEQFF	TGTGCCAGCAGTGAAGTTAAGCAGGGACTAGACAATGAGCAGTTCTTC
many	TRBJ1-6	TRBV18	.	CASSPRDGPNSPLHF	TGTGCCAGCTCACCAAGGGACGGACCTAATTCACCCCTCCACTTT
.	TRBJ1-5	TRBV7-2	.	CASSLRKESNQPHHF	TGTGCCAGCAGCCTGAGAAAGGAAAGCAATCAGCCTCATCATTTT
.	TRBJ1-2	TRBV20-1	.	CSANKPYNERYTF	TGCAGTGCTAATAAACCCTACAATGAGCGCTACACCTTC
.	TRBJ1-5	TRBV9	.	CASSRTSGGRTDNF	TGTGCCAGCAGCCGGACTAGCGGGGGGCGCACAGATAATTTT
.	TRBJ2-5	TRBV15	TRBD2	CATSKPGRLAETQYF	TGTGCCACCAGCAAACCCGGTCGACTAGCTGAGACCCAGTACTTC
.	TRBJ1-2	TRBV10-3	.	CAISEGEGYTF	TGTGCCATCAGCGAGGGGGAGGGCTACACCTTC
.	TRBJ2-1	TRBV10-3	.	CAISDKRRQTWWYNEQFF	TGTGCCATCAGTGACAAGAGACGTCAGACATGGTGGTACAATGAGCAGTTCTTC
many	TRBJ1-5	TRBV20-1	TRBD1	CSAESGGQGAQPQHF	TGCAGTGCTGAGAGCGGCGGACAGGGGGCTCAGCCCCAGCATTTT
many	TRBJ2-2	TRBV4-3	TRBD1	CASSQDSGQGAGGELFF	TGCGCCAGCAGCCAAGACTCGGGACAGGGGGCGGGCGGGGAGCTGTTTTTT
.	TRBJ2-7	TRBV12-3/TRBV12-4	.	CASSFLSSYEQYF	TGTGCCAGCAGTTTTCTCAGCTCCTACGAGCAGTACTTC
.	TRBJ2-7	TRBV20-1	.	CSATHTDYVQYF	TGCAGTGCTACACATACAGATTACGTGCAGTACTTC
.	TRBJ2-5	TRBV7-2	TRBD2	CASSPSSASSGGAGKVQYF	TGTGCCAGCAGCCCTTCTTCGGCCTCTAGCGGGGGGGCCGGGAAGGTCCAGTACTTC
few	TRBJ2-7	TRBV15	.	CATSRGRTAYEQYF	TGTGCCACCAGCAGAGGAAGGACAGCATACGAGCAGTACTTC